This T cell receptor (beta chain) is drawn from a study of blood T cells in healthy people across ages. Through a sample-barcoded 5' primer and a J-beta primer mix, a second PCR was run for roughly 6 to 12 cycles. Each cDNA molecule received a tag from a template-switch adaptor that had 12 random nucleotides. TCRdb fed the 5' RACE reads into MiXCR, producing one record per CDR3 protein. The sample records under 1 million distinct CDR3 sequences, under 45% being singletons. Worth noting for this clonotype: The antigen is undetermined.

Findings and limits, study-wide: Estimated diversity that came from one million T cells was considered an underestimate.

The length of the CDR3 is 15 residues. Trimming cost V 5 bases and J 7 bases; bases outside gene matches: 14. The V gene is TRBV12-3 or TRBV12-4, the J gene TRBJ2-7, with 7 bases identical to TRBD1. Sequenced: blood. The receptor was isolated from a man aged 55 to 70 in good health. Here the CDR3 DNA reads TGTGCCAGCAGTGCAAACAGGGGCTCCTACAATGAGCAGTACTTC. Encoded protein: CASSANRGSYNEQYF.